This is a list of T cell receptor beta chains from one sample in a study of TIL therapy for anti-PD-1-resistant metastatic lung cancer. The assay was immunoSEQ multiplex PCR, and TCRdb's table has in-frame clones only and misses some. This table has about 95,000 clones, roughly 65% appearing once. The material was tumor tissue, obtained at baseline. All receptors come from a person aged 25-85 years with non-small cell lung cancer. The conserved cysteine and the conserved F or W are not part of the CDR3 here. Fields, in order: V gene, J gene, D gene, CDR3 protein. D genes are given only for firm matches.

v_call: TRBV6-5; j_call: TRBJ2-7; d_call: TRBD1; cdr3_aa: ASGDRGSYEQY
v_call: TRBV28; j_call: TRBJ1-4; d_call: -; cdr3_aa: ASSSPRVLEKLF
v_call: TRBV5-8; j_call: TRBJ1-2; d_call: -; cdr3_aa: ASSFPGERYGYT
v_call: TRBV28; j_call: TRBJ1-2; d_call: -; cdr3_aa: ATLTGWGYGYT
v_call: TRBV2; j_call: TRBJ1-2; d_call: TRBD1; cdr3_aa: ASSVDRVDYGYT
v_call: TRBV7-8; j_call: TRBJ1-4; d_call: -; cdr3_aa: ASSFAAAGEKLF
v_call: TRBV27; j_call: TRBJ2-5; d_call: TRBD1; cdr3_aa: ASSFVTGKRETQY
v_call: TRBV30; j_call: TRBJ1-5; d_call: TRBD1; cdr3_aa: AWSLTGEWGNQPQH
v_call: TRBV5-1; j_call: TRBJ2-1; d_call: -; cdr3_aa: ASRLSEFTYNEQF
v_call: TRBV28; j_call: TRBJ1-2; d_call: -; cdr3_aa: ASSFGTSDYGYT
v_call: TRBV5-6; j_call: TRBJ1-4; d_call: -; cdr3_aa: ASSLSAGLIEKLF
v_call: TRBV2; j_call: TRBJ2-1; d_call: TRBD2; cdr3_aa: ASSEFSGGFNEQF
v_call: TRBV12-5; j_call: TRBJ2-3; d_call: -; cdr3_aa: ASGLGQVGTDTQY
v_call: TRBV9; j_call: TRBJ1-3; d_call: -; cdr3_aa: ASSGRYSSGNTIY
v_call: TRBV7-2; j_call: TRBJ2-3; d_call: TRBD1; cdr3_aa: ASSSEGAADTQY
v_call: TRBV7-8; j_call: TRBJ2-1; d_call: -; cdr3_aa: ASSLAVAFSYNEQF
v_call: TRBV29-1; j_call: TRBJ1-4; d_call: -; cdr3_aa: SVEGNNEKLF
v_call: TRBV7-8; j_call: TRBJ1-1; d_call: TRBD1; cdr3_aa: ASSYRDRGRTEAF
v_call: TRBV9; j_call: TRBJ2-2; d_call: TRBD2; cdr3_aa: ASSSGGSPGELF
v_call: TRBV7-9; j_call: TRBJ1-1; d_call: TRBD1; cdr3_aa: ASRLGRDRGLWTEAF
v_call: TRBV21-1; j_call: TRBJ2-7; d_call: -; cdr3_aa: ASNEQY
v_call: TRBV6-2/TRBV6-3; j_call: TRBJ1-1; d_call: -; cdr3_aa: ASSSMTVSTEAF
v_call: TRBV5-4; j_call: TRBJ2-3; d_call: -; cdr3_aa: ASSLVEATDTQY
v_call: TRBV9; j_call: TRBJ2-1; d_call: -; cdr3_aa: ASSVVSGGNEQF
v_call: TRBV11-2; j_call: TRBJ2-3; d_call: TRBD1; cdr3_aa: ASSLGWALQGFMDTQY
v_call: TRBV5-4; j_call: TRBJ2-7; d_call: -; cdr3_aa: ASSLGGAGAPEQY
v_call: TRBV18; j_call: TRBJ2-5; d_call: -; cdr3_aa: ASSSRMGRETQY
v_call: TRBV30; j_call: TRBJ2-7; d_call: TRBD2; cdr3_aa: AWSGGLAGNEQY
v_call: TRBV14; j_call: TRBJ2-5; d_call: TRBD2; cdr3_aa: ASSQEGAGVVETQY
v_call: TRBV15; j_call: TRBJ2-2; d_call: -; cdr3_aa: ATSPNRATGELF
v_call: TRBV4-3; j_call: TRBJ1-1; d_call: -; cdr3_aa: ASSQEPVMNTEAF
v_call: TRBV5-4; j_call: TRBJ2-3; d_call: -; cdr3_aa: ASSLEGGGDTQY
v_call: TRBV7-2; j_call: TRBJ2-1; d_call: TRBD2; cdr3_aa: ASSLSSSGNNEQF
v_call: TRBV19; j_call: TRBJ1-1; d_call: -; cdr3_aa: ASSMVGFLREAF
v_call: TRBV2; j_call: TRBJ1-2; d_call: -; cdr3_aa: ASSVQAYGYT
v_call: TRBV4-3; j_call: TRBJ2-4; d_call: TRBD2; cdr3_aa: ASSRGLAGSGEAKNIQY
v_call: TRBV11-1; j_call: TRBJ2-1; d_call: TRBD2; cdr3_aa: ASSLTSGSWNEQF
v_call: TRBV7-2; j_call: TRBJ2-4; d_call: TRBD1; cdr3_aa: ASSAQGAAKNIQY
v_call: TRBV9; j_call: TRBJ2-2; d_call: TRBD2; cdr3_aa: ASSVLAGGLLDTGELF
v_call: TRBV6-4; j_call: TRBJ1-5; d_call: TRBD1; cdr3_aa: ASRPAVGTGNSNQPQH
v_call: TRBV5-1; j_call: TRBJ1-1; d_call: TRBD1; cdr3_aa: ASTLTGTANTEAF